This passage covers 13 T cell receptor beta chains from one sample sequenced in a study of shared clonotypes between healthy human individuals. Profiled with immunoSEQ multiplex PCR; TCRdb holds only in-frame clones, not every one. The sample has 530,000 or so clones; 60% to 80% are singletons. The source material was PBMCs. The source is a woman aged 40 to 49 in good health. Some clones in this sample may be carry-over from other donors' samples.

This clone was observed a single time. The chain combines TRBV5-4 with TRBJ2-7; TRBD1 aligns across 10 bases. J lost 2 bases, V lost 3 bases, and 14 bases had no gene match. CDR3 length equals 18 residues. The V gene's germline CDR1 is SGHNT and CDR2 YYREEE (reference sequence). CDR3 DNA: TGTGCCAGCAGCTCCCACCGGGACAGGGGTATCGTTACCTACGAGCAGTACTTC. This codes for CASSSHRDRGIVTYEQYF.

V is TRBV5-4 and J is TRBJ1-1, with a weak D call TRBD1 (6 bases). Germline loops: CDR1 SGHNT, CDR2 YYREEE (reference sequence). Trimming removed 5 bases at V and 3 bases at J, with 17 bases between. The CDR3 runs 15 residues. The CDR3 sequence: CASSPLQGWDTEAFF. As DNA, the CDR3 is TGTGCCAGCAGTCCCTTACAGGGCTGGGACACTGAAGCTTTCTTT.

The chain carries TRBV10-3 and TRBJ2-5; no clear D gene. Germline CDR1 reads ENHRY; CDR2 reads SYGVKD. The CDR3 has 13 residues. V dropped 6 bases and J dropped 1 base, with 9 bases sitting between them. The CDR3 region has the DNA TGTGCCATCAGAGCCCCTGGCCAAGAGACCCAGTACTTC. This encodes CAIRAPGQETQYF.

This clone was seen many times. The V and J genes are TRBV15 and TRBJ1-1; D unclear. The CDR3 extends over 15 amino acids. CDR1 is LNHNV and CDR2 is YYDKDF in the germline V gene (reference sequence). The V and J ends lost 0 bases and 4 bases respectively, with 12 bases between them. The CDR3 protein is CATSREAGPGTEAFF. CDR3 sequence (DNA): TGTGCCACCAGCAGAGAGGCAGGCCCTGGCACTGAAGCTTTCTTT.

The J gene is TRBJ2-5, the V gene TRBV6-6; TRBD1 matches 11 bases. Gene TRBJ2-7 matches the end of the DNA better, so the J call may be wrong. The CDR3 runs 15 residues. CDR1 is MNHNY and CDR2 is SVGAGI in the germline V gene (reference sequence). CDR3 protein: CASRSGQGAAYEQYF. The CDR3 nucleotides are TGTGCCAGCAGATCTGGACAGGGGGCAGCCTACGAGCAGTACTTC.

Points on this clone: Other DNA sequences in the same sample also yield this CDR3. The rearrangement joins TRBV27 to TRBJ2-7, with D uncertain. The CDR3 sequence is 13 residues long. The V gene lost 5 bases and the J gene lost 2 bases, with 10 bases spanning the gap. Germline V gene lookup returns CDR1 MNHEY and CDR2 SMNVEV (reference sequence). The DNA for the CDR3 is TGTGCCAGCAGTCCGAGACTTGCCTACGAGCAGTACTTC. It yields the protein CASSPRLAYEQYF.

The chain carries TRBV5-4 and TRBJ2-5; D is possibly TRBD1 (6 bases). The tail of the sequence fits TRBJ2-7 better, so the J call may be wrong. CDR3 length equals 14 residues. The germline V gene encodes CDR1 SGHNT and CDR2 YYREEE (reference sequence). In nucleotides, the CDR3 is TGTGCCAGCAGCCCACCGGACAGACTCTACGAGCAGTACTTC. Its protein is CASSPPDRLYEQYF.

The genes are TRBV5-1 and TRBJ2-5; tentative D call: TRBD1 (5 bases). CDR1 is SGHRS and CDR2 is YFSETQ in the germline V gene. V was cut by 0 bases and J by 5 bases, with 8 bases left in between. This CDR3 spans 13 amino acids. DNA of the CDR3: TGCGCCAGCAGCTTGGCAGGGTTCGAGACCCAGTACTTC. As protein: CASSLAGFETQYF.

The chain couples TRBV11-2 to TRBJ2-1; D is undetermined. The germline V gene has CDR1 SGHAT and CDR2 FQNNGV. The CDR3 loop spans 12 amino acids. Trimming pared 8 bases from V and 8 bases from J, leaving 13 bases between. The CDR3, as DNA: TGTGCCAGCCGCCCCCTGCCCGATGAGCAGTTCTTC. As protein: CASRPLPDEQFF.

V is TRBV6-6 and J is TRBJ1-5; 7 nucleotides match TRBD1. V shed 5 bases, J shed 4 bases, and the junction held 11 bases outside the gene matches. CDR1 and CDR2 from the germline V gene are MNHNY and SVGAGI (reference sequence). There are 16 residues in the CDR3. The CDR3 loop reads CASSPPGQPNNQPQHF. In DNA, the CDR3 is TGTGCCAGCAGTCCTCCGGGACAGCCGAATAATCAGCCCCAGCATTTT.

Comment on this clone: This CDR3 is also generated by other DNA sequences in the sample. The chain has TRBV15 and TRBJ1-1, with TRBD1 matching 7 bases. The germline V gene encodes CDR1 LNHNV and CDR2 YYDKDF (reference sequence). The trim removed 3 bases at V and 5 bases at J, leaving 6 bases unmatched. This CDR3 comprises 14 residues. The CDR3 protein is CATSRGQGETEAFF. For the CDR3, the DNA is TGTGCCACCAGCAGGGGGCAGGGGGAAACTGAAGCTTTCTTT.

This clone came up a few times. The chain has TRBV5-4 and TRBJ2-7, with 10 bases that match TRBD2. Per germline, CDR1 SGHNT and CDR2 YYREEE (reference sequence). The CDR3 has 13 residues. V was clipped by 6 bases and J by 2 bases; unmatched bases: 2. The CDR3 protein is CASKTSGAYEQYF. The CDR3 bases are TGTGCCAGCAAAACTAGCGGGGCCTACGAGCAGTACTTC.

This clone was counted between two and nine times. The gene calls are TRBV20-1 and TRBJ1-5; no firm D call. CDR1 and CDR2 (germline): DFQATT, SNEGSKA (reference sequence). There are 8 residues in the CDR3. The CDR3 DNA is TGCAGGACGGGCCCCCGTCATTTT. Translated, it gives CRTGPRHF.